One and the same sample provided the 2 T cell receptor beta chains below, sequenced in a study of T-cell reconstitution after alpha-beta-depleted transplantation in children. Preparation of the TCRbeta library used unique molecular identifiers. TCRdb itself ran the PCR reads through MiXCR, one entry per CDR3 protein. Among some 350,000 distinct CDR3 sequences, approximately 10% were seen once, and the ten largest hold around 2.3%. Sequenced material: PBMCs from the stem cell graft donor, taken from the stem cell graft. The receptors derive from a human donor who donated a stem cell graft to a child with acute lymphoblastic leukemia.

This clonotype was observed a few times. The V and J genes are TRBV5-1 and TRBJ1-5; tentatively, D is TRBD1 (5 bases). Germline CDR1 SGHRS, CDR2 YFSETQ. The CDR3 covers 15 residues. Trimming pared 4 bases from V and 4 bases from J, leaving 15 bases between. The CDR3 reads CASSLGTVENQPQHF. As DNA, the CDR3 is TGCGCCAGCAGCCTTGGGACGGTTGAAAATCAGCCCCAGCATTTT.

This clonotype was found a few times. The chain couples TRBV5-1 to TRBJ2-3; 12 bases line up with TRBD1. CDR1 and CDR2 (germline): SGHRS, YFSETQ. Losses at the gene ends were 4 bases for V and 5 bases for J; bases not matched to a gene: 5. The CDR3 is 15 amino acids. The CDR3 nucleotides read TGCGCCAGCAGCGAGGGACAGGGGGCAGGAGATACGCAGTATTTT. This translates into CASSEGQGAGDTQYF.